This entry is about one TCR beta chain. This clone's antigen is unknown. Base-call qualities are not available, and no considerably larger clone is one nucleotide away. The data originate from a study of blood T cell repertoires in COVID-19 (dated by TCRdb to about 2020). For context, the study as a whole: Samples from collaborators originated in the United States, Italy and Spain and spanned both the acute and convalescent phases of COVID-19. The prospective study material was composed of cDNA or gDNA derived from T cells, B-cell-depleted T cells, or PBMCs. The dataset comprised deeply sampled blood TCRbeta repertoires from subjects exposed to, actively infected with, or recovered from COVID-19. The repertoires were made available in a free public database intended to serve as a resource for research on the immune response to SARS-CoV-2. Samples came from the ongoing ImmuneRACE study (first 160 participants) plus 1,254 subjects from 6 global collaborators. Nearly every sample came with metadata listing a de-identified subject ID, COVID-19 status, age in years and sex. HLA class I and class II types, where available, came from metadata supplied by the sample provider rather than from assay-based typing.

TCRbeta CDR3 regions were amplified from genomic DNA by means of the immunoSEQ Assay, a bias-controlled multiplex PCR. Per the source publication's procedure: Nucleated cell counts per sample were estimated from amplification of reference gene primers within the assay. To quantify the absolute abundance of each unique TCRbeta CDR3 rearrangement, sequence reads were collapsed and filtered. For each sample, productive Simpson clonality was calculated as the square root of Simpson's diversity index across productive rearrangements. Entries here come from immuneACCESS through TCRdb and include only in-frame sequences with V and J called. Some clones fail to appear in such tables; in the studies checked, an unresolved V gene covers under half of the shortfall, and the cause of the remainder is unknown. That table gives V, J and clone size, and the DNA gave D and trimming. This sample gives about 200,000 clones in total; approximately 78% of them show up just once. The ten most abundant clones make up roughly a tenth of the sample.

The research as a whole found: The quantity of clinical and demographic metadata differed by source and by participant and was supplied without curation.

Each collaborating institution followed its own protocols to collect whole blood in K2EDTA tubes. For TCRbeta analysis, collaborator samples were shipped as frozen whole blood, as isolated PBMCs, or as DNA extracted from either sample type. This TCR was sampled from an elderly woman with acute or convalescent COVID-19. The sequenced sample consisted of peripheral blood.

In nucleotide form, the sequence is TGTGCCATCTCCCCCCGGACAGAGAATGAAAAACTGTTTTTT. Its amino acids are CAISPRTENEKLFF. The chain couples TRBV10-3 to TRBJ1-4; the D segment could be TRBD1, given 6 matching bases. Based on the germline V gene, the CDR1 and CDR2 sequences are ENHRY and SYGVKD. Its CDR3 holds 14 amino acids, cysteine through phenylalanine. The kept DNA is CDR3 alone, 42 bases in frame from the first base. Between the V and J ends, shortened by 8 bases and 5 bases respectively, the junction contains 15 bases.